This T cell receptor (beta chain) is drawn from a study of cytomegalovirus exposure and HLA in healthy donors. Whole-study results and caveats: It was taken for granted in presence/absence analyses that sequencing depth across donors was roughly uniform. Rarity held for most TCR sequences, but there were some public TCRs that occurred in many donors. Later on, an analysis showed TCR association rates differing by HLA locus, with DRB1 the most and HLA-C the fewest. V segments that were indistinguishable, TRBV6-2 and TRBV6-3 among them, were omitted from analysis.

It was with 60 Vbeta and 13 Jbeta primers that the PCR ran. The data were produced by immunoSEQ multiplex PCR, yet TCRdb's version contains in-frame clones alone and is incomplete. Of 65,000 to 75,000 clones listed, 68% are singletons. CDR1 and CDR2 (germline): SGHRS, YFSETQ. With 4 bases clipped from V and 6 bases from J, the junction kept 6 bases outside the gene matches. The CDR3 consists of 14 residues. Turning to this clone: Its target is not known.

The sequencing input was PBMCs. This chain connects TRBV5-1 to TRBJ2-1; TRBD1 matches 8 bases. The clonotype was recovered from a woman in her thirties in good health and CMV-seronegative. The CDR3 coding sequence is TGCGCCAGCAGCGATAAGGGACAGGCCAATGAGCAGTTCTTC. Translating it yields CASSDKGQANEQFF.